The 13 T cell receptor beta chains given below trace back to one sample, sequenced in a study of shared clonotypes between healthy human individuals. The table came from immunoSEQ multiplex PCR; TCRdb's copy has only in-frame clones and leaves some out. The table has around 1,100,000 clones, approximately 80% seen once. Sample: memory CD4+ T cells from PBMCs. This sample's subset: CD45RA-negative fraction. These receptors were obtained from a man between 18 and 35 years old in good health. Some clones in this sample may be carry-over from other donors' samples.

This clone has only one observation. Other DNA sequences within the sample encode an identical CDR3. V is TRBV28 and J is TRBJ1-2; no reliable D call. V gave up 3 bases and J gave up 2 bases, with 7 bases separating them. The CDR3 loop spans 13 amino acids. CDR1 is MDHEN and CDR2 is SYDVKM in the germline V gene. The CDR3: CASSFGPNYGYTF. As DNA, the CDR3 is TGTGCCAGCAGTTTCGGACCAAACTATGGCTACACCTTC.

As to this clone: A far larger clone is one nucleotide away, so this likely arose from a read error. The genes are TRBV28 and TRBJ2-5, with D unresolved. Trimming cost V 3 bases and J 10 bases, with 18 bases left between them. Germline CDR1 is MDHEN and CDR2 is SYDVKM. This CDR3 has 14 amino acids. The CDR3 spells CASSFVYNAKIQYF. The CDR3 bases are TGTGCCAGCAGTTTTGTTTATAACGCTAAGATCCAGTACTTC.

The rearrangement joins TRBV7-2 to TRBJ2-5; D may be TRBD1 (6 bases). The ends were cut back, 1 base at V and 5 bases at J, with 14 bases in the middle. CDR3 length: 15 amino acids. CDR1 SGHTA and CDR2 FQGNSA come from the germline V gene. The CDR3 bases are TGTGCCAGCAGCTTAGAACAGAACAGGGATGAGACCCAGTACTTC. This codes for CASSLEQNRDETQYF. Drawing the rest from reference TRBV7-2 and TRBJ2-5, the complete variable domain is GAGVSQSPSNKVTEKGKDVELRCDPISGHTALYWYRQSLGQGLEFLIYFQGNSAPDKSGLPSDRFSAERTGGSVSTLTIQRTQQEDSAVYLCASSLEQNRDETQYFGPGTRLLVL.

Worth noting for this clone: The likely explanation is a read error, given a far larger clone one base away. CDR3 in DNA: TGTGCCAGCGGCGGACAGTGTGCGTCTGGGCCCCAGCATTTT. It yields the protein CASGGQCASGPQHF. V is TRBV2 and J is TRBJ1-5, with TRBD1 as a possible D gene (6 bases). V lost 8 bases and J lost 9, with 20 bases in between. This CDR3 spans 14 amino acids. Germline CDR1 is SNHLY and CDR2 is FYNNEI.

This clone was picked up one time. This chain uses TRBV30 with TRBJ1-4; no definite D call. V lost 2 bases and J 11 bases, leaving 9 bases between the germline ends. This CDR3 has 11 residues. In germline, CDR1 is GTSNPN, CDR2 SVGIG (reference sequence). CDR3 sequence (DNA): TGTGCCTGGAGTTCCGCGAGGAAACTGTTTTTT. Its protein is CAWSSARKLFF. Drawing the rest from reference TRBV30 and TRBJ1-4, the complete variable domain is SQTIHQWPATLVQPVGSPLSLECTVEGTSNPNLYWYRQAAGRGLQLLFYSVGIGQISSEVPQNLSASRPQDRQFILSSKKLLLSDSGFYLCAWSSARKLFFGSGTQLSVL.

V gene TRBV6-6 combines with J gene TRBJ2-1; the match to TRBD1 covers 7 bases. Trimming cost V 6 bases and J 0 bases; bases outside gene matches: 5. CDR3 length: 15 amino acids. CDR1 and CDR2 (germline): MNHNY, SVGAGI (reference sequence). The CDR3 loop reads CASSLGQNSYNEQFF. For the CDR3, the DNA is TGTGCCAGCAGCCTGGGACAGAACTCCTACAATGAGCAGTTCTTC.

The chain is built from TRBV27 and TRBJ1-1; tentatively, D is TRBD1 (6 bases). Germline assignment: CDR1 MNHEY and CDR2 SMNVEV (reference sequence). The CDR3 extends over 19 amino acids. V lost 3 bases and J 5 bases, leaving 28 bases between the germline ends. CDR3 amino acids: CASSFRGLGGKDERTEAFF. CDR3 nucleotide sequence: TGTGCCAGCAGTTTTCGGGGGCTCGGGGGGAAAGATGAGAGGACTGAAGCTTTCTTT.

The chain uses TRBV6-6 and TRBJ2-3; 8 bases fit TRBD2. With V trimmed by 5 bases and J by 8 bases, 12 bases remained unmatched. The germline V gene has CDR1 MNHNY and CDR2 SVGAGI (reference sequence). The CDR3 loop spans 15 amino acids. The CDR3 DNA reads TGTGCCAGCAGTCATCAGACTAGCGCCGGGGGTACGCAGTATTTT. Its protein is CASSHQTSAGGTQYF.

V usage is TRBV28 and J usage is TRBJ1-1; no clear D gene. This CDR3 has 12 residues. Trimming stripped 8 bases from V and 5 bases from J, with 12 bases between. The germline V gene has CDR1 MDHEN and CDR2 SYDVKM. CDR3 sequence (DNA): TGTGCCAGCTTTACTGTCTATACTGAAGCTTTCTTT. Protein sequence: CASFTVYTEAFF.

V gene TRBV9 combines with J gene TRBJ2-3; no clear D gene. With 4 bases removed from V and 0 bases from J, the gap between germline ends came to 18 bases. From germline, CDR1 is SGDLS and CDR2 YYNGEE. The CDR3 has 17 amino acids. The CDR3 sequence: CASSPRGRAPSTDTQYF. The CDR3 coding sequence is TGTGCCAGCAGCCCCAGAGGTCGAGCGCCAAGCACAGATACGCAGTATTTT.

This clone was seen a few times. The chain recombines TRBV7-3 with TRBJ2-5, with D tentatively TRBD2 (6 bases). Germline assignment: CDR1 SGHTA and CDR2 FQGTGA. The germline V and J ends were trimmed by 3 bases and 4 bases, with 15 bases remaining between them. The CDR3 contains 15 residues. The CDR3 spells CASSFLGQGGETQYF. The CDR3 bases are TGTGCCAGCAGCTTTTTGGGGCAGGGAGGAGAGACCCAGTACTTC. Supplemented by reference TRBV7-3 and TRBJ2-5, the full variable domain reads GAGVSQTPSNKVTEKGKYVELRCDPISGHTALYWYRQSLGQGPEFLIYFQGTGAADDSGLPNDRFFAVRPEGSVSTLKIQRTERGDSAVYLCASSFLGQGGETQYFGPGTRLLVL.

Only one count was recorded for this clone. The genes are TRBV28 and TRBJ1-5; D not certain. V lost 1 base and J 6 bases, leaving 19 bases between the germline ends. The CDR3 totals 17 residues. Germline lookup yields CDR1 MDHEN and CDR2 SYDVKM. CDR3 nucleotide sequence: TGTGCCAGCAGTTTATTTGGTGTGAGGGATTGGGGTCAGCCCCAGCATTTT. Translating it yields CASSLFGVRDWGQPQHF.

With regard to this clone: Other nucleotide sequences from this sample produce the same CDR3. V gene TRBV7-8 combines with J gene TRBJ2-1, with D maybe TRBD1 (6 bases). V was cut by 2 bases and J by 1 base, with 9 bases left in between. CDR1 is SGHVS and CDR2 is FQNEAQ in the germline V gene. This CDR3 has 15 residues. The CDR3 loop reads CASSLMGASYNEQFF. CDR3 nucleotides: TGTGCCAGCAGCTTAATGGGGGCGTCCTACAATGAGCAGTTCTTC. Full variable domain (missing parts from reference TRBV7-8 and TRBJ2-1): GAGVSQSPRYKVAKRGQDVALRCDPISGHVSLFWYQQALGQGPEFLTYFQNEAQLDKSGLPSDRFFAERPEGSVSTLKIQRTQQEDSAVYLCASSLMGASYNEQFFGPGTRLTVL.